The 12 T cell receptor beta chains below all came from one sample that was sequenced in a study of post-analysis software for immune sequencing data. Study-wide points: There were five or six TRBV segments more frequent in patients than controls, and TRBV5-6, TRBV5-1 and TRBV20-1 were among them.

Antigens for these TCRs are unknown. Built from TCR beta cDNA, the libraries had unique molecular identifiers in them. Using its own MiXCR run on the PCR reads, TCRdb lists one record per CDR3 protein. The top ten hold approximately 4.2% of the sample, which has about 820,000 distinct CDR3 sequences, 53% seen once. Sample: blood. All receptors come from a girl aged 10-17 years with multiple sclerosis.

This clonotype occurred many times. J is TRBJ2-4 and V is TRBV7-2; 7 positions agree with TRBD2. Looked up from germline, CDR1 is SGHTA and CDR2 is FQGNSA. The CDR3 extends over 15 amino acids. The V segment lost 6 bases and the J segment 2 bases; nucleotides outside the gene matches: 7. The DNA for the CDR3 is TGTGCCAGCAGACCCCTCGGGACTACCAAAAACATTCAGTACTTC. It codes for CASRPLGTTKNIQYF.

The chain uses TRBV12-3 or TRBV12-4 and TRBJ2-7, with D tentatively TRBD2 (6 bases). The DNA end is a closer match to TRBJ2-5, so the J assignment may be wrong. The length of the CDR3 is 15 residues. The CDR3 is CASSPGDFTRGTQYF. Written as DNA, the CDR3 is TGTGCCAGCAGTCCGGGGGACTTCACCCGGGGGACCCAGTACTTC.

The chain uses TRBV29-1 and TRBJ2-5, with a weak D call TRBD2 (6 bases). Germline lookup yields CDR1 SQVTM and CDR2 ANQGSEA. The ends were cut back, 4 bases at V and 7 bases at J, with 13 bases in the middle. The CDR3 extends over 12 amino acids. The CDR3 DNA sequence: TGCAGCGTTGGGGGGGACGGGGGGACCCAGTACTTC. Translating gives CSVGGDGGTQYF.

This clonotype was seen at least ten times. This chain uses TRBV12-3 or TRBV12-4 with TRBJ1-2; TRBD1 matches at 9 bases. The CDR3 length is 13 residues. V lost 8 bases, J lost 7 bases, and 8 bases stayed unmatched. CDR3 in amino acids: CASRETGGFGYTF. The CDR3 nucleotides are TGTGCCAGCCGCGAAACAGGGGGCTTTGGCTACACCTTC.

V usage is TRBV9 and J usage is TRBJ2-1; D tentatively reads TRBD1 or TRBD2 (5 bases each). This CDR3 has 16 residues. CDR1 SGDLS and CDR2 YYNGEE come from the germline V gene. Trimming cost V 0 bases and J 2 bases, with 12 bases left between them. CDR3 protein: CASSVGFRDPYNEQFF. The CDR3 coding sequence is TGTGCCAGCAGCGTAGGGTTCCGGGACCCCTACAATGAGCAGTTCTTC.

The chain joins TRBV7-9 to TRBJ2-7; D gene ambiguous. Germline V gene lookup returns CDR1 SEHNR and CDR2 FQNEAQ (reference sequence). The CDR3 is 12 residues long. Trimming stripped 0 bases from V and 6 bases from J, with 6 bases between. The CDR3 loop reads CASSLAPREQYF. CDR3 coding DNA: TGTGCCAGCAGCTTAGCCCCTCGCGAGCAGTACTTC.

The gene calls are TRBV5-1 and TRBJ2-1; perhaps TRBD2 as D (6 bases). Germline lookup yields CDR1 SGHRS and CDR2 YFSETQ. V lost 6 bases, J lost 1 base, and 14 bases lay in between. This CDR3 spans 15 amino acids. CDR3 sequence reads: CASKMGTASYNEQFF. In DNA, the CDR3 is TGCGCCAGCAAAATGGGGACTGCTTCCTACAATGAGCAGTTCTTC. The whole variable domain, filled in from reference TRBV5-1 and TRBJ2-1, reads KAGVTQTPRYLIKTRGQQVTLSCSPISGHRSVSWYQQTPGQGLQFLFEYFSETQRNKGNFPGRFSGRQFSNSRSEMNVSTLELGDSALYLCASKMGTASYNEQFFGPGTRLTVL.

The chain joins TRBV6-6 to TRBJ1-5; no firm D call. The germline V and J ends were trimmed by 2 bases and 5 bases, with 10 bases remaining between them. In germline, CDR1 is MNHNY, CDR2 SVGAGI (reference sequence). The CDR3 sequence is 14 residues long. The CDR3 loop reads CASSYGVVDQPQHF. In nucleotides, the CDR3 is TGTGCCAGCAGTTACGGGGTAGTAGATCAGCCCCAGCATTTT.

The count of this clonotype is one. V gene TRBV5-1 combines with J gene TRBJ2-1, with D perhaps assigned TRBD1 or TRBD2 (5 bases each). This CDR3 is built from 16 residues. Germline loops: CDR1 SGHRS, CDR2 YFSETQ. V was shortened by 4 bases and J by 4 bases, with 18 bases between the two germline ends. The CDR3 here is CASSPGPPESYNEQFF. The CDR3 DNA follows: TGCGCCAGCAGCCCGGGACCTCCGGAGTCATACAATGAGCAGTTCTTC.

The chain recombines TRBV6-6 with TRBJ2-3; 7 positions match TRBD2. CDR1 MNHNY and CDR2 SVGAGI come from the germline V gene (reference sequence). The CDR3 sequence is 15 residues long. Trimming cost V 5 bases and J 3 bases; bases outside gene matches: 8. DNA of the CDR3: TGTGCCAGCAGTCTACGGACTAGGGGAACAGATACGCAGTATTTT. As protein: CASSLRTRGTDTQYF.

This chain joins TRBV11-2 and TRBJ2-7, with D unresolved. In germline, CDR1 is SGHAT, CDR2 FQNNGV. The CDR3 covers 14 residues. V lost 3 bases, J lost 0 bases, and 9 bases lay in between. CDR3 loop: CASSFSIASYEQYF. Here the CDR3 DNA reads TGTGCCAGCAGCTTTTCCATCGCCTCCTACGAGCAGTACTTC.

Only a few counts were recorded for this clonotype. The V and J genes are TRBV20-1 and TRBJ2-5; D is perhaps TRBD2 (5 bases). CDR3 length equals 13 residues. Germline CDR1 DFQATT, CDR2 SNEGSKA (reference sequence). The V gene lost 3 bases and the J gene lost 1 base, with 9 bases spanning the gap. For the CDR3, the DNA is TGCAGTGCTAGGTCTAGCCTCCAAGAGACCCAGTACTTC. Amino acid sequence: CSARSSLQETQYF.